This T cell receptor beta chain was captured by sequencing in a study of beta chain features in type 1 diabetes. Study-wide results and limits: Moderate but significant shortening of TCRB CDR3s was recorded in all four CD4+ subsets from Type 1 diabetes patients.

Deletions cut 7 bases from V and 3 bases from J, with 18 bases between. Germline CDR1 reads LNHDA; CDR2 reads SQIVND (reference sequence). The CDR3 extends over 16 amino acids. This clone was seen more than once but under ten times. As yet, its antigen is unknown. What was sequenced were expressed TCRB transcripts, since all of the isolated RNA had been reverse transcribed. TCRdb keeps only in-frame clones here, not all; method: immunoSEQ multiplex PCR. The sample includes 640,000 or so clones, under 15% seen only once; the top ten take 0.02% to 0.025%. What was sequenced was naive CD4+ T cells from blood. This chain links TRBV19 with TRBJ2-2, with D tentatively TRBD1 or TRBD2 (7 bases each). The TCR comes from a man between 18 and 35 years old with type 1 diabetes. The CDR3 bases are TGTGCCAGTACGTTGGGAGGGGGCCTCGACACCGGGGAGCTGTTTTTT. This encodes CASTLGGGLDTGELFF.